Below, 30 T cell receptor beta chains from the same sample are listed, as sequenced in a study of blood T cell repertoires in COVID-19. Sequenced by immunoSEQ multiplex PCR; TCRdb stores in-frame clones only, minus some. The sample carries roughly 150,000 clones, almost 80% recorded once. Sample: peripheral blood. The receptors originated from a middle-aged man with active or convalescent COVID-19.

The chain recombines TRBV29-1 with TRBJ2-7, with 7 bases identical to TRBD1. Germline-derived CDR1 and CDR2 are SQVTM and ANQGSEA. V dropped 7 bases and J dropped 2; count of bases not matched to a gene: 5. The length of the CDR3 is 12 residues. The CDR3 bases are TGCAGCGGTGGACAGGATACCTACGAGCAGTACTTC. It translates to CSGGQDTYEQYF.

CDR3 nucleotides: TGTGCCAGCAGCTTGGACAGGGGCACTGAAGCTTTCTTT. Translating gives CASSLDRGTEAFF. The chain joins TRBV5-4 to TRBJ1-1; TRBD1 aligns across 7 bases. V dropped 0 bases and J dropped 4; count of bases not matched to a gene: 0. The CDR3 contains 13 residues. From germline, CDR1 is SGHNT and CDR2 YYREEE (reference sequence).

V is TRBV5-4 and J is TRBJ2-1; D perhaps matches TRBD2 (6 bases). Trimming pared 7 bases from V and 1 base from J, leaving 12 bases between. The germline CDR1 and CDR2 sequences are SGHNT and YYREEE (reference sequence). The CDR3 has 14 residues. CDR3 residues: CASSRGRSYNEQFF. As DNA, the CDR3 is TGTGCCAGCTCACGGGGGAGGTCCTACAATGAGCAGTTCTTC.

The sample holds a few counts of this clone. This chain joins TRBV5-6 and TRBJ1-6; 10 bases align to TRBD1. The germline gives CDR1 SGHDT, CDR2 YYEEEE. V shed 4 bases and J 7 bases; nucleotides not matched to a gene: 8. The CDR3 has 16 amino acids. The CDR3: CASSAGTGAINSPLHF. In DNA, the CDR3 is TGTGCCAGCAGCGCCGGGACAGGGGCAATCAATTCACCCCTCCACTTT.

The rearrangement joins TRBV24-1 to TRBJ2-2; TRBD2 is a possible D gene (6 bases). Germline CDR1 and CDR2: KGHDR and SFDVKD. Trimming took off 4 bases at V and 6 bases at J, with 20 bases between the two ends. This CDR3 contains 17 residues. The CDR3: CATSDPRVSTRAGELFF. CDR3 sequence (DNA): TGTGCCACCAGTGACCCGCGGGTCTCGACTAGGGCCGGGGAGCTGTTTTTT.

V and J are TRBV7-9 and TRBJ1-6; weak D call: TRBD1 (5 bases). Germline V gene lookup returns CDR1 SEHNR and CDR2 FQNEAQ (reference sequence). V was cut by 4 bases and J by 7 bases, with 11 bases left in between. This CDR3 is 14 amino acids long. For the CDR3, the DNA is TGTGCCAGCAGCTGGGAGGGGCGAAATTCACCCCTCCACTTT. It encodes CASSWEGRNSPLHF.

Comment on this clone: The sample holds other DNA sequences that translate to the same CDR3. The chain has TRBV7-3 and TRBJ2-7; 8 bases are a match to TRBD1. V was pared by 5 bases and J by 4 bases, with 4 bases of the junction left unmatched. Per germline, CDR1 SGHTA and CDR2 FQGTGA. The CDR3 length is 13 residues. CDR3 loop: CASSQYRGYEQYF. CDR3 nucleotide sequence: TGTGCCAGCAGCCAGTACAGGGGGTACGAGCAGTACTTC.

CDR3 nucleotides: TGTGCCAGCAGCTTAGACAGGGGACACTATGGCTACACCTTC. Translating gives CASSLDRGHYGYTF. The rearrangement uses TRBV7-9 and TRBJ1-2; 7 bases are a match to TRBD1. The CDR3 loop spans 14 amino acids. Trimming removed 1 base from V and 3 bases from J; junction bases left unmatched: 2. Per the germline V gene, CDR1 is SEHNR and CDR2 is FQNEAQ (reference sequence).

This clone came up a few times. V usage is TRBV7-3 and J usage is TRBJ1-2; 9 bases align to TRBD1. CDR1 is SGHTA, CDR2 FQGTGA, per germline. The CDR3 has 14 residues. The junction had 1 base not matched to a gene; V was cut back by 2 bases and J by 3 bases. CDR3 amino acids: CASSLGTGYYGYTF. In DNA form, the CDR3 reads TGTGCCAGCAGCTTAGGGACAGGGTACTATGGCTACACCTTC.

This clone appeared a few times. The genes are TRBV28 and TRBJ2-7; D possibly corresponds to TRBD2 (5 bases). Germline V gene sequence: CDR1 MDHEN, CDR2 SYDVKM. This CDR3 is 13 amino acids long. Trimming took 7 bases from V and 2 from J, leaving 12 bases between them. This CDR3 reads CASIPGNTYEQYF. CDR3 DNA: TGTGCCAGCATCCCCGGGAACACCTACGAGCAGTACTTC.

The chain combines TRBV28 with TRBJ2-7; the match to TRBD2 covers 12 bases. V gave up 2 bases and J gave up 7 bases; unmatched junction bases: 9. The CDR3 runs to 16 residues. CDR1 is MDHEN, CDR2 SYDVKM, per germline. CDR3 in amino acids: CASSLQLAGGPREQYF. CDR3 sequence (DNA): TGTGCCAGCAGTTTACAGCTAGCGGGAGGGCCTCGGGAGCAGTACTTC.

This chain connects TRBV9 to TRBJ1-4; TRBD1 matches at 7 bases. V was clipped by 0 bases and J by 5 bases; unmatched bases: 4. This CDR3 comprises 15 residues. The V gene's germline CDR1 is SGDLS and CDR2 YYNGEE. The CDR3 protein is CASSVGDSPNEKLFF. CDR3 DNA sequence: TGTGCCAGCAGCGTAGGGGACAGCCCGAATGAAAAACTGTTTTTT. Filled out from reference TRBV9 and TRBJ1-4, the complete variable domain reads DSGVTQTPKHLITATGQRVTLRCSPRSGDLSVYWYQQSLDQGLQFLIQYYNGEERAKGNILERFSAQQFPDLHSELNLSSLELGDSALYFCASSVGDSPNEKLFFGSGTQLSVL.

The chain carries TRBV15 and TRBJ1-4; no reliable D call. The CDR3 is 12 residues long. The V gene lost 5 bases and the J gene lost 15 bases, with 16 bases spanning the gap. Germline V gene data show CDR1 as LNHNV and CDR2 as YYDKDF (reference sequence). CDR3 loop: CATSSNHRAMFF. The CDR3 bases are TGTGCCACCAGCTCGAACCACCGAGCAATGTTTTTT.

The rearrangement uses TRBV6-2 or TRBV6-3 and TRBJ2-7; 8 bases match TRBD2. CDR3 length: 13 amino acids. Germline V gives CDR1 MNHEY, CDR2 SVGEGT. V lost 5 bases and J lost 4; bases outside the gene matches: 4. This chain's CDR3 is CASSPRGGYEQYF. As DNA, the CDR3 is TGTGCCAGCAGTCCCCGGGGGGGGTACGAGCAGTACTTC.

The gene calls are TRBV12-2 and TRBJ1-1; the table's D call of TRBD1 was not tested on the DNA. TRBV12-2 is designated a pseudogene. The CDR3 has 18 amino acids. This chain's CDR3 is CASRLAPKGDSMNTEAFF. CDR3 DNA sequence: TGTGCAAGTCGCTTAGCCCCGAAAGGGGACAGCATGAACACTGAAGCTTTCTTT.

This clone was counted once. The chain has TRBV27 and TRBJ1-2, with D possibly being TRBD1 (6 bases). This CDR3 has 15 residues. Germline CDR1 reads MNHEY; CDR2 reads SMNVEV (reference sequence). Trimming shortened V by 2 bases and J by 1 base, and 11 bases separated the two germline ends. The CDR3 sequence: CASSLRPRGNYGYTF. The CDR3 bases are TGTGCCAGCAGTTTAAGGCCCAGGGGTAACTATGGCTACACCTTC.

The chain recombines TRBV6-5 with TRBJ1-1, with D hard to call. CDR3 length: 12 residues. V lost 6 bases and J 0 bases, leaving 5 bases between the germline ends. Germline V gene data show CDR1 as MNHEY and CDR2 as SVGAGI. In DNA form, the CDR3 reads TGTGCCAGCAGAATAATGAACACTGAAGCTTTCTTT. As protein: CASRIMNTEAFF.

CDR3 residues: CASSYETRGNSPLHF. The CDR3 bases are TGTGCCAGCAGTTACGAGACCCGAGGTAATTCACCCCTCCACTTT. The rearrangement links TRBV6-2 or TRBV6-3 to TRBJ1-6; D is ambiguous. The CDR3 runs 15 residues. V lost 2 bases and J 6 bases, leaving 11 bases between the germline ends. The germline V gene encodes CDR1 MNHEY and CDR2 SVGEGT.

The chain couples TRBV7-8 to TRBJ2-2; TRBD2 matches 8 bases. Germline CDR1 reads SGHVS; CDR2 reads FQNEAQ. J was trimmed by 0 bases and V by 3 bases; bases with no gene match: 9. The CDR3 runs to 18 residues. The chain's CDR3 is CASSFPQREIANTGELFF. The CDR3 DNA reads as TGTGCCAGCAGCTTTCCGCAGCGGGAGATCGCGAACACCGGGGAGCTGTTTTTT.

The CDR3 protein is CAISPQLADNNEQFF. The DNA for the CDR3 is TGTGCCATCAGCCCTCAACTAGCGGACAACAATGAGCAGTTCTTC. V gene TRBV10-3 combines with J gene TRBJ2-1; TRBD2 matches 8 bases. This CDR3 is 15 amino acids long. Trimming removed 6 bases from V and 5 bases from J; junction bases left unmatched: 9. Germline CDR1 reads ENHRY; CDR2 reads SYGVKD.

This chain connects TRBV19 to TRBJ2-5; 7 nucleotides line up with TRBD2. The V gene end was trimmed by 6 bases and the J gene end by 4 bases; junction bases not matched to a gene: 5. Germline V CDR1 and CDR2: LNHDA, SQIVND (reference sequence). The CDR3 is 13 amino acids. CDR3 bases: TGTGCCAGTAGAAAGGCGGGAGCAGAGACCCAGTACTTC. As protein: CASRKAGAETQYF.

V gene TRBV5-5 combines with J gene TRBJ2-1; 8 nucleotides align to TRBD2. The germline V gene has CDR1 SGHKS and CDR2 YYEKEE (reference sequence). The CDR3 consists of 15 residues. Trimming took 4 bases from V and 0 from J; bases not matched to a gene: 3. CDR3 in amino acids: CASSHTSGSYNEQFF. In nucleotides, the CDR3 is TGTGCCAGCAGCCATACTAGCGGCTCCTACAATGAGCAGTTCTTC.

This chain uses TRBV2 with TRBJ2-5; 7 bases map to TRBD1. V gave up 11 bases and J gave up 5 bases; unmatched junction bases: 11. This CDR3 has 13 residues. Germline CDR1 reads SNHLY; CDR2 reads FYNNEI. CDR3 DNA sequence: TGTGCCGGCAACTTACAGGGGTGGGAGACCCAGTACTTC. Residues: CAGNLQGWETQYF.

The chain uses TRBV15 and TRBJ2-7, with a weak D call TRBD2 (6 bases). V was pared by 2 bases and J by 2 bases, with 19 bases between. Germline assignment: CDR1 LNHNV and CDR2 YYDKDF (reference sequence). The CDR3 covers 17 residues. The CDR3, as DNA: TGTGCCACCAGCAGACGACTAGACACAAAGAGTGCCTACGAGCAGTACTTC. It encodes CATSRRLDTKSAYEQYF.

The chain links TRBV5-1 to TRBJ1-2, with 9 bases matching TRBD1. The CDR3 is 18 amino acids. Trimming removed 4 bases from V and 2 bases from J; junction bases left unmatched: 15. Germline loops: CDR1 SGHRS, CDR2 YFSETQ. This CDR3 reads CASSRRVGTGTGNYGYTF. The DNA of the CDR3 is TGCGCCAGCAGCCGCCGGGTTGGGACAGGGACGGGAAACTATGGCTACACCTTC.

The chain combines TRBV11-2 with TRBJ2-2, with 12 bases matching TRBD2. Germline V gives CDR1 SGHAT, CDR2 FQNNGV. With 1 base clipped from V and 2 bases from J, the junction kept 5 bases outside the gene matches. CDR3 length equals 18 residues. The CDR3, as DNA: TGTGCCAGCAGCTTAGGGCCTAGCGGGAGGGTAAACACCGGGGAGCTGTTTTTT. Translated: CASSLGPSGRVNTGELFF.

V usage is TRBV7-8 and J usage is TRBJ1-5; D uncertain. Germline CDR1 and CDR2: SGHVS and FQNEAQ. The CDR3 sequence is 18 residues long. Trimming left V 1 base short and J 1 base short, with 17 bases between. The CDR3 DNA reads as TGTGCCAGCAGCTTAGGAAGTCCCGCCACGGGGAGCAATCAGCCCCAGCATTTT. It encodes CASSLGSPATGSNQPQHF. Supplemented by reference TRBV7-8 and TRBJ1-5, the full variable domain reads GAGVSQSPRYKVAKRGQDVALRCDPISGHVSLFWYQQALGQGPEFLTYFQNEAQLDKSGLPSDRFFAERPEGSVSTLKIQRTQQEDSAVYLCASSLGSPATGSNQPQHFGDGTRLSIL.

The chain joins TRBV29-1 to TRBJ1-1; possible D gene TRBD1, 5 bases. Germline CDR1 is SQVTM and CDR2 is ANQGSEA. This CDR3 has 13 residues. The V gene lost 4 bases and the J gene lost 5 bases, with 14 bases spanning the gap. This chain's CDR3 is CSVAARGLTEAFF. The CDR3 DNA sequence: TGCAGCGTTGCGGCAAGGGGCTTAACTGAAGCTTTCTTT.

This clone was seen only once. The chain employs TRBV28 and TRBJ1-6; D is unclear. V shed 4 bases and J shed 10 bases, with 5 bases lying between them. Germline loops: CDR1 MDHEN, CDR2 SYDVKM. The CDR3 has 11 residues. CDR3 sequence: CASSSQSPLHF. Here the CDR3 DNA reads TGTGCCAGCAGTTCCCAATCACCCCTCCACTTT.

This clone was observed a few times. V and J are TRBV30 and TRBJ1-1, with D uncertain. Germline V lookup: CDR1 GTSNPN, CDR2 SVGIG (reference sequence). This CDR3 is built from 12 residues. The CDR3 reads CAGIRGGTEAFF. DNA of the CDR3: TGTGCAGGCATAAGAGGCGGCACTGAAGCTTTCTTT.